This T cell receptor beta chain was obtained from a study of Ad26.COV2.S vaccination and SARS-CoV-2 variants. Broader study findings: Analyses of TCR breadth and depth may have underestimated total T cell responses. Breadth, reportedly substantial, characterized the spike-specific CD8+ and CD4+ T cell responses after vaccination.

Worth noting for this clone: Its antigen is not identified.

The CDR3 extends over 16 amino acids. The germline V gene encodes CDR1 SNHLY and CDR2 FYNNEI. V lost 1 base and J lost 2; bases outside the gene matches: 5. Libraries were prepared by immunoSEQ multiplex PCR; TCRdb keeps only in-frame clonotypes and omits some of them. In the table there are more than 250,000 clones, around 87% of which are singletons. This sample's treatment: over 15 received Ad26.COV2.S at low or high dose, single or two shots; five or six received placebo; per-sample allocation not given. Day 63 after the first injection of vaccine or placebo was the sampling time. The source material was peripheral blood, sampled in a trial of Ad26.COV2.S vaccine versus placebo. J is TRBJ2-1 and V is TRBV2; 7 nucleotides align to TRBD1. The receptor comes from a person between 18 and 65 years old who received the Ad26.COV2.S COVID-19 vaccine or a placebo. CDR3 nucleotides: TGTGCCAGCAGTGAAGTGGGACAGTCTCCCTACAATGAGCAGTTCTTC. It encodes CASSEVGQSPYNEQFF.